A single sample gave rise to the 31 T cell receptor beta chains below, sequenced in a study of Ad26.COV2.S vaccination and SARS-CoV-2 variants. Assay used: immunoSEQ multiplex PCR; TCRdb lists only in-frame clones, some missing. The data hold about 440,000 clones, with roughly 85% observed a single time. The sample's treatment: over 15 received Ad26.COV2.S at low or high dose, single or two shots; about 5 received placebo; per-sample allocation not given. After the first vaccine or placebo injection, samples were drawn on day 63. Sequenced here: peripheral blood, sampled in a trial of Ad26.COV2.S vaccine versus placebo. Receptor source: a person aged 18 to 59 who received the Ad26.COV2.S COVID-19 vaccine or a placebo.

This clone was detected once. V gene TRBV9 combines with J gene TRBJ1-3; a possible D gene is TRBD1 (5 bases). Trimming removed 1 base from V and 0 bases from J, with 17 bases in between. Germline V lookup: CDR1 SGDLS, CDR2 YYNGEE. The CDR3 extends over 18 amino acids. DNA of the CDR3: TGTGCCAGCAGCGTAAGCGGGTCAGGGACCTTCTCTGGAAACACCATATATTTT. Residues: CASSVSGSGTFSGNTIYF. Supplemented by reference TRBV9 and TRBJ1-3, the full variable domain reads DSGVTQTPKHLITATGQRVTLRCSPRSGDLSVYWYQQSLDQGLQFLIQYYNGEERAKGNILERFSAQQFPDLHSELNLSSLELGDSALYFCASSVSGSGTFSGNTIYFGEGSWLTVV.

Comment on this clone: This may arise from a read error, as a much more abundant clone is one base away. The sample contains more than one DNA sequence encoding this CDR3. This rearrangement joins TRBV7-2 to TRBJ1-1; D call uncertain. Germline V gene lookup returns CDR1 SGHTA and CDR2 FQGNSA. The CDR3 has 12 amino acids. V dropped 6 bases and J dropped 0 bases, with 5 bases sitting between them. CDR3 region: CASSLMNTEAFF. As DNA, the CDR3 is TGTGCCAGCAGTCTCATGAACACTGAAGCTTTCTTT.

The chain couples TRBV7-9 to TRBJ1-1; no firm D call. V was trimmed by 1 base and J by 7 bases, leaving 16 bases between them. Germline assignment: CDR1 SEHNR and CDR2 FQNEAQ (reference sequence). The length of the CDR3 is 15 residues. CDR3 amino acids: CASSLGQTPGSEAFF. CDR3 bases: TGTGCCAGCAGCTTAGGGCAGACCCCGGGTAGTGAAGCTTTCTTT.

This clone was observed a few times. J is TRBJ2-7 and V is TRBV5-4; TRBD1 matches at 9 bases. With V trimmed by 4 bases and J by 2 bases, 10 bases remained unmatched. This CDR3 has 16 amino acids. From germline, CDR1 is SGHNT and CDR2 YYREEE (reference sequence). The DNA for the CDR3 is TGTGCCAGCAGCCCGGGCGGGACAGGGTTTCCCTACGAGCAGTACTTC. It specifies CASSPGGTGFPYEQYF.

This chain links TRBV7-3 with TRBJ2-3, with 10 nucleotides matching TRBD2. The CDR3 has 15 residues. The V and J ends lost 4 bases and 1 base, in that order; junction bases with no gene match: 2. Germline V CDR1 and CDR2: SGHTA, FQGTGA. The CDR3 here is CASSSLAGGTDTQYF. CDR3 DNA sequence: TGTGCCAGCAGCTCGCTAGCGGGGGGCACAGATACGCAGTATTTT.

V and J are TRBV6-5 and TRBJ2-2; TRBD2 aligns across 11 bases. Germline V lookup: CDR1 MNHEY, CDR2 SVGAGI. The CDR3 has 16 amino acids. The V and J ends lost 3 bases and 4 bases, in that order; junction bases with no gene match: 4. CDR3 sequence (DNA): TGTGCCAGCAGTTATCTGCTAGCGGGAGGCACCGGGGAGCTGTTTTTT. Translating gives CASSYLLAGGTGELFF.

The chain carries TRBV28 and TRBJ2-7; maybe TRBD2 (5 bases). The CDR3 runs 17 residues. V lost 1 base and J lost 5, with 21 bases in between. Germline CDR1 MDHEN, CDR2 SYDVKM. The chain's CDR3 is CASSLSVGEHSRNEQYF. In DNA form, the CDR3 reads TGTGCCAGCAGTTTATCGGTCGGGGAGCACTCTAGGAACGAGCAGTACTTC. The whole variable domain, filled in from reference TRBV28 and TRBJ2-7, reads DVKVTQSSRYLVKRTGEKVFLECVQDMDHENMFWYRQDPGLGLRLIYFSYDVKMKEKGDIPEGYSVSREKKERFSLILESASTNQTSMYLCASSLSVGEHSRNEQYFGPGTRLTVT.

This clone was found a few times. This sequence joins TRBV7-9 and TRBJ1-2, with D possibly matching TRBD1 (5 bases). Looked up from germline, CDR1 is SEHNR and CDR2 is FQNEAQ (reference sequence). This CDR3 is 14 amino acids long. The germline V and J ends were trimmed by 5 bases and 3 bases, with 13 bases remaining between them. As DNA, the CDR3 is TGTGCCAGCAGCCGCGCCGGGACGGACTATGGCTACACCTTC. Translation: CASSRAGTDYGYTF.

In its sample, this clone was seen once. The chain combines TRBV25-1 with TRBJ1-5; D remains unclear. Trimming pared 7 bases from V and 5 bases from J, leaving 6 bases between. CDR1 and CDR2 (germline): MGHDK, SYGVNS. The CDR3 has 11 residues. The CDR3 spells CASTDYQPQHF. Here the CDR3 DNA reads TGTGCCAGCACCGACTATCAGCCCCAGCATTTT.

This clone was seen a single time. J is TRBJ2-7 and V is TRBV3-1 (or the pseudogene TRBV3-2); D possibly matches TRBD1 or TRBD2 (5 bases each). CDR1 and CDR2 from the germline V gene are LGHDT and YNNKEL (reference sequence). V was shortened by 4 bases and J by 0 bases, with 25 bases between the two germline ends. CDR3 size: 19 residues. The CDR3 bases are TGTGCCAGCAGCCCAAGCGGTCTCGGGGACCACCGAAGCTCCTACGAGCAGTACTTC. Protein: CASSPSGLGDHRSSYEQYF.

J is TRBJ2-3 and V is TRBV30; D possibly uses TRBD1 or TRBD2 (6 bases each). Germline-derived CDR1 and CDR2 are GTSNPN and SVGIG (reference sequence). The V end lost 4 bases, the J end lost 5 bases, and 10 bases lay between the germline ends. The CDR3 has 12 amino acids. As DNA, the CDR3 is TGTGCCTGGACCGGGGGACAAGATACGCAGTATTTT. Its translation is CAWTGGQDTQYF. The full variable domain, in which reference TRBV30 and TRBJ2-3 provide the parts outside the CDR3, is SQTIHQWPATLVQPVGSPLSLECTVEGTSNPNLYWYRQAAGRGLQLLFYSVGIGQISSEVPQNLSASRPQDRQFILSSKKLLLSDSGFYLCAWTGGQDTQYFGPGTRLTVL.

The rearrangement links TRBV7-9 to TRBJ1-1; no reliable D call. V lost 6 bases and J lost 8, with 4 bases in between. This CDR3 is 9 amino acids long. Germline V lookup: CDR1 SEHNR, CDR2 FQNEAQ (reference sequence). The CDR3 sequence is CASSKEAFF. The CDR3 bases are TGTGCCAGCAGTAAAGAAGCTTTCTTT.

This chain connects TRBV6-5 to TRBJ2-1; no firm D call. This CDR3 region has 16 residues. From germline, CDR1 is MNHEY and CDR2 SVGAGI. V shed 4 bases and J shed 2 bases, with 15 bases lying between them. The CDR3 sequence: CASSSRASSPYNEQFF. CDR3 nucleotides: TGTGCCAGCAGTTCCCGGGCCTCTTCCCCCTACAATGAGCAGTTCTTC.

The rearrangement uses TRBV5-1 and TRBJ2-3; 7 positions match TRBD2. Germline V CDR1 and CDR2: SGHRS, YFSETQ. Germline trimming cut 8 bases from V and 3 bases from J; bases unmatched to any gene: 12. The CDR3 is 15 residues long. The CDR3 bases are TGCGCCAGTACGAGAATAGCGGGTACGACAGATACGCAGTATTTT. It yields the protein CASTRIAGTTDTQYF.

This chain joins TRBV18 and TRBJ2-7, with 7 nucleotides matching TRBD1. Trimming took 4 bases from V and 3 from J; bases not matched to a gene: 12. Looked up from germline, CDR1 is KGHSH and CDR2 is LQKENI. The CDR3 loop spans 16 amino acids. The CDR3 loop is CASSLKATGPFYEQYF. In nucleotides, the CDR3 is TGTGCCAGCTCACTTAAAGCGACAGGGCCTTTCTACGAGCAGTACTTC.

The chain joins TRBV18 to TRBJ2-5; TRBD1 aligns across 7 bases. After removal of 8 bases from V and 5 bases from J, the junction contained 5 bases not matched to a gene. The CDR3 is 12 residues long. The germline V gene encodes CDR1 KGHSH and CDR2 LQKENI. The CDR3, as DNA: TGTGCCAGCGAAACAGGGGAGGAGACCCAGTACTTC. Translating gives CASETGEETQYF.

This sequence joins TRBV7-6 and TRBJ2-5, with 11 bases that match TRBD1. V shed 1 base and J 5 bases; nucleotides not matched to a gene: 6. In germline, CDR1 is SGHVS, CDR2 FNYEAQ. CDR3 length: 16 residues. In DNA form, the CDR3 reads TGTGCCAGCAGCTTAGGGACAGGGGGCTTGGGGGAGACCCAGTACTTC. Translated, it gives CASSLGTGGLGETQYF.

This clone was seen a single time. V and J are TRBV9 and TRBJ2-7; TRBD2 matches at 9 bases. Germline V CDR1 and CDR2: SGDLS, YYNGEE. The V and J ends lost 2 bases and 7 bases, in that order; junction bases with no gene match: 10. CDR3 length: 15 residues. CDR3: CASSVLAGGPGEQYF. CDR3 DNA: TGTGCCAGCAGCGTTCTGGCGGGAGGGCCGGGGGAGCAGTACTTC.

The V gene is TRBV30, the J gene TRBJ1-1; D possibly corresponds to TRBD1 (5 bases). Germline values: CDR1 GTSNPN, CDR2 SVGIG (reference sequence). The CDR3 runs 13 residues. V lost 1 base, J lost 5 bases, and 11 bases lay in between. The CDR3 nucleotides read TGTGCCTGGAGTGATCAGGGAACAACTGAAGCTTTCTTT. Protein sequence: CAWSDQGTTEAFF.

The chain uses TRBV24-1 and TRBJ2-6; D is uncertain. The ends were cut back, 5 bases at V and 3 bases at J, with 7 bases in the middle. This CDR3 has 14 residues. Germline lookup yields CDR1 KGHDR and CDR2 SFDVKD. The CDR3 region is CATSGTSGANVLTF. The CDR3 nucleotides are TGTGCCACCAGTGGGACCAGTGGGGCCAACGTCCTGACTTTC.

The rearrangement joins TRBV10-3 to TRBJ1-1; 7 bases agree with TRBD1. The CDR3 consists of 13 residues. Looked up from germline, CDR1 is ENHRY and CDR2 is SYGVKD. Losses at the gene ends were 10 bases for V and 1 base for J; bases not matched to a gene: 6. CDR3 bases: TGTGCCACCCGACAGGGACCGAACACTGAAGCTTTCTTT. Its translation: CATRQGPNTEAFF.

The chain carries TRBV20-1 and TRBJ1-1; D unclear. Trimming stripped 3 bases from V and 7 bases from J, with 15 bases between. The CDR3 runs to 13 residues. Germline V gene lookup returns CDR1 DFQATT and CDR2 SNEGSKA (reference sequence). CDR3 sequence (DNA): TGCAGTGCTAGTTTATGGAGCCGAGATGAAGCTTTCTTT. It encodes CSASLWSRDEAFF.

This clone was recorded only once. CDR3 nucleotides: TGCGCCAGCAGCTTGGGGGGTTCCGGGGAGCTGTTTTTT. It is translated as CASSLGGSGELFF. The rearrangement links TRBV5-1 to TRBJ2-2; no clear D. Per germline, CDR1 SGHRS and CDR2 YFSETQ. This CDR3 is built from 13 residues. Trimming took off 0 bases at V and 6 bases at J, with 6 bases between the two ends.

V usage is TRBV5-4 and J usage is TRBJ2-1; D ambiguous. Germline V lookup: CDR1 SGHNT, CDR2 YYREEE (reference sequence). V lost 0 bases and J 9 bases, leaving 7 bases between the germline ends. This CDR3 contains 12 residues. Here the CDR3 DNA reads TGTGCCAGCAGCTTGGAAGTTGGTGAGCAGTTCTTC. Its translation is CASSLEVGEQFF.

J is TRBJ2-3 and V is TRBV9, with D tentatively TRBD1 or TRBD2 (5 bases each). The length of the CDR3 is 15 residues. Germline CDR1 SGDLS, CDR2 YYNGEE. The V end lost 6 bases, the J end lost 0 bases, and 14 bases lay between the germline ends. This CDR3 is CASTLDGASTDTQYF. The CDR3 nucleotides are TGTGCCAGCACCCTGGACGGGGCTAGCACAGATACGCAGTATTTT.

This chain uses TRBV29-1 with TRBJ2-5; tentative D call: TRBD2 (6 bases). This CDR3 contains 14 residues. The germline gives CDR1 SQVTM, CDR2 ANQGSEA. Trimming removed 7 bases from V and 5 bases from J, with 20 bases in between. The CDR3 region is CSAGGGSNFETQYF. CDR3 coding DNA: TGCAGCGCTGGTGGGGGGAGTAATTTCGAGACCCAGTACTTC.

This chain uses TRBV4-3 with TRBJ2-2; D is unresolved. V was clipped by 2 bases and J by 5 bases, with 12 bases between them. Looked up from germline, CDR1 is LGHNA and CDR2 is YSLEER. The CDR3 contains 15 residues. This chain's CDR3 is CASSQSSPATGELFF. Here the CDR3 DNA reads TGCGCCAGCAGCCAAAGTTCCCCGGCAACCGGGGAGCTGTTTTTT.

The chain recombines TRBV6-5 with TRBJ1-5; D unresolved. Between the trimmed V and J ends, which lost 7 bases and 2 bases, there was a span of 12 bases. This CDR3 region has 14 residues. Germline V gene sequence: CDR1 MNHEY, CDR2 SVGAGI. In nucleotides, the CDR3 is TGTGCCAGCACTAAAGACTGGGGCAATCAGCCCCAGCATTTT. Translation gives CASTKDWGNQPQHF.

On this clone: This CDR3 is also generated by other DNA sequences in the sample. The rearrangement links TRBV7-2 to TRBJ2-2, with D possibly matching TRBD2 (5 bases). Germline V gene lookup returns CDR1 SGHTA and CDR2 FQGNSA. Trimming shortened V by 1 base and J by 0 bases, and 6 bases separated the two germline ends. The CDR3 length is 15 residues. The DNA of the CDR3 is TGTGCCAGCAGCTTAGTCGGGGCGAACACCGGGGAGCTGTTTTTT. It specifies CASSLVGANTGELFF.

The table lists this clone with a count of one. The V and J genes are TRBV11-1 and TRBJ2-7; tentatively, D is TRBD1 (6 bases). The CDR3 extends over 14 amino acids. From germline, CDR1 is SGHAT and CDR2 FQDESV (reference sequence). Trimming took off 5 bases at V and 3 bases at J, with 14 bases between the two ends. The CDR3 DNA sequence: TGTGCCAGCAGCGCGGACAGATTTCTCTACGAGCAGTACTTC. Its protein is CASSADRFLYEQYF.

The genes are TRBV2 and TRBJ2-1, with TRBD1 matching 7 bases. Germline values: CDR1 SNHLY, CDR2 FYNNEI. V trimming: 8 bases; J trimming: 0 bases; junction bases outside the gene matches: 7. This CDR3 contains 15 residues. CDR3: CASLRGTASYNEQFF. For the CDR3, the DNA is TGTGCCAGCCTCAGGGGGACAGCCTCCTACAATGAGCAGTTCTTC.